This is a list of T cell receptor beta chains from one sample in a study of PD-1 blockade in classical Hodgkin lymphoma. Profiling relied on immunoSEQ multiplex PCR, and the TCRdb table lists in-frame clones only, not all of them. The data contain tens of thousands of clones, about 80% of them singletons. The sequences come from peripheral blood mononuclear cells (PBMCs), collected before the fourth cycle of nivolumab. These receptor sequences come from a human donor with classical Hodgkin lymphoma. The CDR3 runs from the conserved cysteine through the conserved F or W. D genes are given only for firm matches. Some rows mark clone size as missing; the rest say once, few, many or name a class of expanded clone.

CDR3aa | CDR3nt | abundance | j_gene | v_gene | d_gene
CASNPTRGSHMNTEAFF | TGTGCCAGCAATCCGACACGGGGGAGCCACATGAACACTGAAGCTTTCTTT | - | TRBJ1-1 | TRBV28 | -
CASRSTGDSNQPQHF | TGCGCCAGCAGATCGACAGGAGATAGCAATCAGCCCCAGCATTTT | - | TRBJ1-5 | TRBV5-1 | -
CASGLVAISYEQYF | TGTGCTAGTGGTTTGGTAGCGATTTCCTACGAGCAGTACTTC | - | TRBJ2-7 | TRBV12-5 | -
CASLLLSDLDF | TGTGCCAGCTTACTGCTTTCTGACCTGGACTTT | - | TRBJ1-1 | TRBV2 | -
CASGGTHNTQYF | TGTGCCAGCGGAGGGACGCATAATACGCAGTATTTT | - | TRBJ2-3 | TRBV2 | -
CASSYRLAGVLDTQYF | TGTGCCAGCAGTTACAGGCTAGCGGGAGTGCTAGATACGCAGTATTTT | - | TRBJ2-3 | TRBV6-5 | TRBD2
CASSQRFDRGPSDGYTF | TGTGCCAGCAGCCAGAGATTTGACAGGGGGCCTTCCGATGGCTACACCTTC | - | TRBJ1-2 | TRBV7-8 | TRBD1
CASSLVPGQGGYEQYF | TGTGCCAGCAGCTTAGTCCCGGGACAGGGAGGCTACGAGCAGTACTTC | - | TRBJ2-7 | TRBV7-9 | TRBD1
CASSLENRVKQFF | TGTGCCAGCAGCTTGGAAAACAGGGTTAAGCAGTTCTTC | - | TRBJ2-1 | TRBV5-6 | -
CASSPAGTYEQYF | TGCGCCAGCAGCCCTGCTGGCACCTACGAGCAGTACTTC | many | TRBJ2-7 | TRBV10-1 | -
CASSEGRGFSNEQFF | TGTGCCAGCAGTGAAGGCAGGGGGTTTAGCAATGAGCAGTTCTTC | once | TRBJ2-1 | TRBV2 | TRBD1
CASSSPGALTDTQYF | TGTGCCAGCAGTTCCCCCGGGGCCCTCACAGATACGCAGTATTTT | - | TRBJ2-3 | TRBV28 | -
CASSNTRGKLFF | TGTGCCAGCAGTAACACCCGGGGAAAACTGTTTTTT | once | TRBJ1-4 | TRBV6-6 | -
CASSLGRLGEKLFF | TGTGCCAGCAGCCTCGGACGATTGGGAGAAAAACTGTTTTTT | - | TRBJ1-4 | TRBV7-9 | -
CASSVLPGQGSNEQYF | TGTGCCAGCAGTGTGTTACCGGGACAGGGGAGCAACGAGCAGTACTTC | - | TRBJ2-7 | TRBV6-1 | TRBD1
CASSLTGTGRFPSYEQYF | TGTGCCAGCAGTCTAACCGGGACAGGGCGCTTCCCCTCCTACGAGCAGTACTTC | - | TRBJ2-7 | TRBV27 | TRBD1
CAIQRGSSGNTIYF | TGTGCCATCCAACGGGGGAGCTCTGGAAACACCATATATTTT | once | TRBJ1-3 | TRBV10-3 | -
CSVEDRGSGYSYEQYF | TGCAGCGTTGAAGATCGTGGGAGCGGCTATTCCTACGAGCAGTACTTC | - | TRBJ2-7 | TRBV29-1 | -
CATSRDLGREQYF | TGTGCCACCAGCAGAGATTTGGGAAGGGAGCAGTACTTC | - | TRBJ2-7 | TRBV15 | -
CASSIGQTRNEQFF | TGTGCCAGCAGCATTGGACAGACCCGGAATGAGCAGTTCTTC | few | TRBJ2-1 | TRBV11-2 | -
CASSLGGSSYNSPLHF | TGTGCCAGCAGCCTGGGGGGTAGCTCCTATAATTCACCCCTCCACTTT | - | TRBJ1-6 | TRBV7-9 | -
CASSLGLRIGYGYTF | TGTGCCAGCAGCTTAGGTTTACGCATCGGCTATGGCTACACCTTC | - | TRBJ1-2 | TRBV7-2 | -
CASSLGGLAGNEQFF | TGCGCCAGCAGCTTGGGGGGACTAGCGGGCAATGAGCAGTTCTTC | once | TRBJ2-1 | TRBV5-1 | TRBD2
CASSLSSDYTDTQYF | TGTGCCAGCAGCCTATCTTCGGATTACACAGATACGCAGTATTTT | - | TRBJ2-3 | TRBV9 | -
CASSSGLAGGIGEQFF | TGTGCCAGCAGTTCTGGACTAGCGGGAGGTATAGGTGAGCAGTTCTTC | - | TRBJ2-1 | TRBV2 | TRBD2
CASTGTASYEQYF | TGTGCCAGTACCGGGACGGCCTCCTACGAGCAGTACTTC | - | TRBJ2-7 | TRBV14 | -
CASSLGAERVTDTQYF | TGTGCCAGCAGCTTAGGGGCGGAGAGGGTCACAGATACGCAGTATTTT | few | TRBJ2-3 | TRBV11-2 | -
CATHRKGNHYGYTF | TGTGCCACCCACCGTAAGGGAAATCACTATGGCTACACCTTC | - | TRBJ1-2 | TRBV6-5 | -
CASRKAGSYEQYF | TGTGCCAGCAGAAAGGCGGGCTCCTACGAGCAGTACTTC | - | TRBJ2-7 | TRBV6-5 | -
CASSGTEDQPQHF | TGTGCCAGCAGTGGGACGGAAGATCAGCCCCAGCATTTT | - | TRBJ1-5 | TRBV6-1 | -
CASSLELTGGSYEQYF | TGTGCCAGCAGTTTGGAGCTGACAGGGGGAAGCTACGAGCAGTACTTC | once | TRBJ2-7 | TRBV28 | TRBD1
CATRYKVNTGELFF | TGTGCCACCCGGTATAAAGTGAACACCGGGGAGCTGTTTTTT | - | TRBJ2-2 | TRBV15 | -
CASSFSNEIPAFF | TGCGCCAGCAGCTTCTCCAACGAGATCCCAGCTTTCTTT | - | TRBJ1-1 | TRBV5-1 | -
CASSRGREGVAFF | TGTGCCAGCAGCCGGGGCCGGGAAGGGGTAGCTTTCTTT | - | TRBJ1-1 | TRBV7-2 | -
CASSFPRDYFTETQYF | TGTGCCAGCAGTTTTCCCCGGGACTACTTCACGGAGACCCAGTACTTC | once | TRBJ2-5 | TRBV28 | TRBD2
CASSLRDITDTQYF | TGTGCCAGCAGTTTACGAGACATCACAGATACGCAGTATTTT | - | TRBJ2-3 | TRBV27 | -
CSVDRGRRGQYF | TGCAGCGTGGACAGGGGGCGACGCGGGCAGTACTTC | - | TRBJ2-7 | TRBV29-1 | TRBD1
CASSLDLTHTDTQYF | TGTGCCAGCAGCTTGGATCTGACCCACACAGATACGCAGTATTTT | - | TRBJ2-3 | TRBV5-4 | -
CASSVGYWSVYEQYF | TGTGCCAGCAGTGTAGGGTATTGGTCGGTCTACGAGCAGTACTTC | - | TRBJ2-7 | TRBV6-6 | -
CASSTPEAGTSGRALRVSGDTQYF | TGTGCCAGCAGCACCCCGGAAGCCGGGACTAGCGGGAGGGCCCTCAGGGTTTCCGGAGATACGCAGTATTTT | - | TRBJ2-3 | TRBV21-1 | -
CASSQGDGGTSGRSSSYEQYF | TGTGCCAGCAGCCAAGGTGACGGCGGGACTAGCGGGAGGTCAAGCTCCTACGAGCAGTACTTC | - | TRBJ2-7 | TRBV14 | TRBD2
CASSSTGGGDQPQHF | TGTGCCAGCAGCTCGACAGGGGGCGGAGATCAGCCCCAGCATTTT | - | TRBJ1-5 | TRBV11-1 | TRBD1
CASSVAGGTYNEQFF | TGTGCCAGCAGTGTAGCGGGAGGGACTTACAATGAGCAGTTCTTC | - | TRBJ2-1 | TRBV27 | TRBD2
CASSVAPGAGNTIYF | TGTGCCAGCAGCGTAGCTCCAGGGGCGGGAAACACCATATATTTT | - | TRBJ1-3 | TRBV9 | -